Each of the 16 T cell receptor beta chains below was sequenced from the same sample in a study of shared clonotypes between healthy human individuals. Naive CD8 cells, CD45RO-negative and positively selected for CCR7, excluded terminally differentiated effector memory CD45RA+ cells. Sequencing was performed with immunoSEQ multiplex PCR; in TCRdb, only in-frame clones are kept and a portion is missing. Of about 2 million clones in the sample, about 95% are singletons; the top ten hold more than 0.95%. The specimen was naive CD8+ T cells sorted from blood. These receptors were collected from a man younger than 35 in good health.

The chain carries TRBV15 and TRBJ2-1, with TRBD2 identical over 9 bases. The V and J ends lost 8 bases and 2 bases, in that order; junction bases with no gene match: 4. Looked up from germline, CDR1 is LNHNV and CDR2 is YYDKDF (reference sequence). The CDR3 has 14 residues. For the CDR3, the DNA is TGTGCCACCTCAGCGGGGGGACCCTACAATGAGCAGTTCTTC. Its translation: CATSAGGPYNEQFF.

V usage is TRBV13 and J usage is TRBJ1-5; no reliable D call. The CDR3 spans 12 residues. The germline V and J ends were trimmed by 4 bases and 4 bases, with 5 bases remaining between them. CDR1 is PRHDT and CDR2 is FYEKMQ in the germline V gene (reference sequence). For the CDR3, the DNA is TGTGCCAGCAGCTCACAGAATCAGCCCCAGCATTTT. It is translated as CASSSQNQPQHF. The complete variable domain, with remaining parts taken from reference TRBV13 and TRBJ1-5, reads AAGVIQSPRHLIKEKRETATLKCYPIPRHDTVYWYQQGPGQDPQFLISFYEKMQSDKGSIPDRFSAQQFSDYHSELNMSSLELGDSALYFCASSSQNQPQHFGDGTRLSIL.

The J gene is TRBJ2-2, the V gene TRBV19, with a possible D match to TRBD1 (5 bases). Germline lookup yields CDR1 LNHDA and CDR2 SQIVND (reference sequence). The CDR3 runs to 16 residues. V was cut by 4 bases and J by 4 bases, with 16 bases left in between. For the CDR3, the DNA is TGTGCCAGTAGTAACCACAGGACCCCGAGCACCGGGGAGCTGTTTTTT. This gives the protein CASSNHRTPSTGELFF. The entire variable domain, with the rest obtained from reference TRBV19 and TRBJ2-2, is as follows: DGGITQSPKYLFRKEGQNVTLSCEQNLNHDAMYWYRQDPGQGLRLIYYSQIVNDFQKGDIAEGYSVSREKKESFPLTVTSAQKNPTAFYLCASSNHRTPSTGELFFGEGSRLTVL.

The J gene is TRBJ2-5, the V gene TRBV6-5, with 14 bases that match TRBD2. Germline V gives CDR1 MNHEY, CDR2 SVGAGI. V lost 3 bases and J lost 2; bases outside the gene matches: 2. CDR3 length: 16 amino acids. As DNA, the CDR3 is TGTGCCAGCAGTTATGGGACTAGCGGGGGTCAAGAGACCCAGTACTTC. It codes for CASSYGTSGGQETQYF.

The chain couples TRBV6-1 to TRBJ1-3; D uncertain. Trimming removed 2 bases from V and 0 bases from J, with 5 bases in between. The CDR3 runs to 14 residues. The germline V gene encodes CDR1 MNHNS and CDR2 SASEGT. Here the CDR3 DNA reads TGTGCCAGCAGTGAAATTACCTCTGGAAACACCATATATTTT. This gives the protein CASSEITSGNTIYF.

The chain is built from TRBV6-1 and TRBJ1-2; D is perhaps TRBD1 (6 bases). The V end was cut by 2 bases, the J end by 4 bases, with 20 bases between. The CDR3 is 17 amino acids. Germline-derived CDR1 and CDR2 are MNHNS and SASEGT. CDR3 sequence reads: CASSENAPGQSFYGYTF. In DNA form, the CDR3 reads TGTGCCAGCAGTGAAAATGCCCCGGGACAAAGTTTCTATGGCTACACCTTC.

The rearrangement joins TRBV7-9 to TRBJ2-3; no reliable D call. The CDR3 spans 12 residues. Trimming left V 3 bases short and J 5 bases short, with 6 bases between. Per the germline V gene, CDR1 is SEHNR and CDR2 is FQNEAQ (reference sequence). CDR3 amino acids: CASSFPEDTQYF. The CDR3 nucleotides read TGTGCCAGCAGCTTCCCGGAAGATACGCAGTATTTT. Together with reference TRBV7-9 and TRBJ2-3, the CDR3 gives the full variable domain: DTGVSQNPRHKITKRGQNVTFRCDPISEHNRLYWYRQTLGQGPEFLTYFQNEAQLEKSRLLSDRFSAERPKGSFSTLEIQRTEQGDSAMYLCASSFPEDTQYFGPGTRLTVL.

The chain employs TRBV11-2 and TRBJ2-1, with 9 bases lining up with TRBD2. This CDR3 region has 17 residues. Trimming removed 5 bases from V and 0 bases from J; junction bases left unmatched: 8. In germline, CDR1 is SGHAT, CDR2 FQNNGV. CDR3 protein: CASSRGLASLSYNEQFF. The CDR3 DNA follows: TGTGCCAGCAGCCGCGGACTAGCGAGCCTCTCCTACAATGAGCAGTTCTTC. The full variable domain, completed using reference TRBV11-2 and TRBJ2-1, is EAGVAQSPRYKIIEKRQSVAFWCNPISGHATLYWYQQILGQGPKLLIQFQNNGVVDDSQLPKDRFSAERLKGVDSTLKIQPAKLEDSAVYLCASSRGLASLSYNEQFFGPGTRLTVL.

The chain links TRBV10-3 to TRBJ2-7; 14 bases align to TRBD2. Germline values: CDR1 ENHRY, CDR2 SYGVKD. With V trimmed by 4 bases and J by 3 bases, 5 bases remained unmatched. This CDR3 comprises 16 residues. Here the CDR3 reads CAISGGLAGADYEQYF. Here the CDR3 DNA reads TGTGCCATCAGTGGGGGACTAGCGGGAGCCGACTACGAGCAGTACTTC.

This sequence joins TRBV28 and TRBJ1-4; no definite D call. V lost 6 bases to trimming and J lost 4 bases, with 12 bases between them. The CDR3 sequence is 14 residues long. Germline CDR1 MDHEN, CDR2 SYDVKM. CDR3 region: CASSPEEFNEKLFF. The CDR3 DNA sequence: TGTGCCAGCAGCCCCGAGGAATTTAATGAAAAACTGTTTTTT.

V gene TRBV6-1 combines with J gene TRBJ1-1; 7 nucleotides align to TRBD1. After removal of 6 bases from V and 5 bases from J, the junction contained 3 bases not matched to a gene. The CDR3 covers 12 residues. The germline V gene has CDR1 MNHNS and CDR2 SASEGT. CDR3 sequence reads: CASRTGKTEAFF. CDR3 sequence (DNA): TGTGCCAGCAGGACAGGGAAGACTGAAGCTTTCTTT.

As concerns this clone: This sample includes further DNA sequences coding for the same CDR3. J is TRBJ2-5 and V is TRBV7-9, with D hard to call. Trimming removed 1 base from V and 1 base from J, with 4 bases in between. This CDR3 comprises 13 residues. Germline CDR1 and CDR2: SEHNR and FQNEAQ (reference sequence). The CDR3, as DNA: TGTGCCAGCAGCTTAGAATCCCAAGAGACCCAGTACTTC. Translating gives CASSLESQETQYF. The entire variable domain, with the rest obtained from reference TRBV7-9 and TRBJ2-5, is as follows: DTGVSQNPRHKITKRGQNVTFRCDPISEHNRLYWYRQTLGQGPEFLTYFQNEAQLEKSRLLSDRFSAERPKGSFSTLEIQRTEQGDSAMYLCASSLESQETQYFGPGTRLLVL.

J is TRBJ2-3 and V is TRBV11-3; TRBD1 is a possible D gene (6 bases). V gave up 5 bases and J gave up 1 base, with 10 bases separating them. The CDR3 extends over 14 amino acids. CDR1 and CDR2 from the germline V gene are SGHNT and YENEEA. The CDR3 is CASSPRQGTDTQYF. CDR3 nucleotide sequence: TGTGCCAGCAGCCCTAGACAGGGCACAGATACGCAGTATTTT.

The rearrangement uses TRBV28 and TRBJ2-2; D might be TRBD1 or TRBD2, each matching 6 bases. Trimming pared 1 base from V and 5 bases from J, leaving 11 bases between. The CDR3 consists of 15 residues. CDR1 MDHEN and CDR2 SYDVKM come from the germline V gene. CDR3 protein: CASSLFRGVTGELFF. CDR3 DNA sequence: TGTGCCAGCAGTTTATTTAGGGGGGTTACCGGGGAGCTGTTTTTT.

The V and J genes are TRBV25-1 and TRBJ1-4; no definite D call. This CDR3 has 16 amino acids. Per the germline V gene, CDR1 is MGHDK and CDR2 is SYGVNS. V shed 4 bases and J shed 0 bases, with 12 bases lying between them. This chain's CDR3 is CASSVGKAATNEKLFF. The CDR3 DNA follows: TGTGCCAGCAGTGTAGGCAAAGCGGCAACTAATGAAAAACTGTTTTTT.

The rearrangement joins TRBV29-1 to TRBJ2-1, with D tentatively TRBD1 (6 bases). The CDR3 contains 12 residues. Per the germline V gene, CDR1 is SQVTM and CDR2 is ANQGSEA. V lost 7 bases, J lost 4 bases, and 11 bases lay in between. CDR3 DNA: TGCAGCGCCTGGGACACATACAATGAGCAGTTCTTC. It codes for CSAWDTYNEQFF.